This T cell receptor beta chain was sequenced during a study of blood T cell repertoires in COVID-19. Study at large: The origin of the acute and convalescent COVID-19 samples was the United States, Italy and Spain. Sources were T cells, B-cell-depleted T cells, or PBMCs; the material itself was cDNA or gDNA.

The trim removed 1 base at V and 6 bases at J, leaving 7 bases unmatched. This CDR3 has 16 amino acids. Germline V gene data show CDR1 as SEHNR and CDR2 as FQNEAQ (reference sequence). Using immunoSEQ multiplex PCR, the repertoire was profiled, and TCRdb retains in-frame clones only, with some absent. The data contain roughly 7,500 clones, less than 85% of them singletons. This TCR was recovered from a human donor in a cohort sampled during active COVID-19. The chain recombines TRBV7-9 with TRBJ2-2; TRBD2 agrees at 8 bases. Sequencing used peripheral blood. The CDR3 sequence is CASSLGPGGQAGELFF. CDR3 DNA: TGTGCCAGCAGCTTAGGCCCGGGAGGGCAAGCCGGGGAGCTGTTTTTT.